This T cell receptor beta chain is from a study of graft-versus-host responses after intestinal transplantation (dated by TCRdb to about 2021). Context from the whole study: The transplants that recipients got were multivisceral, liver-intestinal, or isolated intestinal. All recipients received anti-thymocyte globulin induction followed by maintenance tacrolimus and steroids for around 3 years. Graft-versus-host and host-versus-graft alloreactive T cell clones were tracked in the graft, circulation and bone marrow after intestinal transplantation using bulk TCR-beta CDR3 sequencing. Alloreactive clones were identified by sequencing pre-transplant mixed lymphocyte reaction products and comparing them with unstimulated pre-transplant donor and recipient T cells. Of the 20 to 25 intestinal transplant recipients enrolled in the cohort, one of whom was a retransplant, 3 patients without pretransplant specimens were excluded. Donor T cell macrochimerism was defined as a peak of at least 4% donor T cells among recipient peripheral blood mononuclear cells. Rather than being sequenced by the commercial service, samples from a few later patients were sequenced in-house on an Illumina MiSeq and processed with MiXCR.

Findings and caveats that apply to the study as a whole: Early after transplant, declines in HvG clones were associated with peak levels of circulating GvH clones. High GvH to HvG T cell clonal ratios were observed in the allografts of patients with donor T cell macrochimerism. The conclusions were limited by the relatively low number and heterogeneity of the intestinal transplant patients. GvH clones were detected in recipient bone marrow, and some of these GvH clones were observed earlier in ileal mucosa or blood, consistent with an intestinal mucosal origin.

Read against the paper, the sample's time point label means: cells obtained before transplantation from donor or recipient. CD3+CD4+ and CD3+CD8+ populations were FACS-sorted from unstimulated pre-transplant donor and recipient cells taken from spleen or lymph nodes. The library relied on the immunoSEQ multiplex PCR assay. For most patients, genomic DNA was isolated with the Qiagen DNeasy Blood and Tissue Kit and shipped frozen to Adaptive Biotechnologies for TCR sequencing. For most patients, high-throughput TCR-beta CDR3 sequencing of genomic DNA was performed by Adaptive Biotechnologies. On the authors' methods: Adaptive's ImmunoSEQ software supplied the TCR sequencing data for approximately 18 patients, while MiXCR and VDJtools were used to process a few other patients. To correct CD4 versus CD8 sorting errors, any sequence found in both subsets at a frequency ratio below 5:1 was removed. CDR3 nucleotide sequences shared by donor and recipient were removed because the origin of these sequences could not be assigned. To count as alloreactive, a clone needed at least 2-fold expansion over unstimulated cells and a minimum CFSE-low frequency of 0.002% (template counts) or 0.001% (read counts). A clone was considered mappable if detected in the sequenced pre-transplant spleen, lymph node, or MLR CFSE-low populations of the donor or recipient. Cumulative frequency of alloreactive clones was calculated as a percentage of all sequences weighted by copy number. In TCRdb, the immuneACCESS table is reduced to in-frame sequences with V and J assigned. These tables do not hold every clone; where another copy was compared, an unresolved V gene accounts for under half, and the others remain unexplained. V, J and clone size are taken as reported in that table, and D and trimming were inferred from the DNA itself. This sample holds tens of thousands of clones; approximately 95% were observed only once. The ten largest clones capture approximately 0.25% of the sample.

The CDR3 starts with the cysteine, ends with the phenylalanine, and has 14 residues. Solely the CDR3 DNA is kept, with 42 bases framed from the first base. The trim is 6 bases for V and 3 bases for J, with a gap of 14 bases between the germline ends. The germline V gene (reference sequence) yields SEHNR for CDR1 and FQNEAQ for CDR2. Concerning this clone itself: Its antigen is currently not known. Base qualities are not provided; no much larger clone lies one nucleotide away.

The origin of this receptor is a human donor who was the organ donor for an intestinal transplant. The chain is encoded by TRBV7-9 joined to TRBJ1-2, with no D gene named confidently. This specimen was unstimulated CD8+ T cells sorted from spleen or lymph node cells, taken before transplant. The CDR3 amino acid sequence is: CASSGSLSDYGYTF. Read as DNA, the sequence is TGTGCCAGCAGTGGGTCTTTATCTGACTATGGCTACACCTTC.